This TCR beta chain was captured by sequencing in a study of neoadjuvant anti-PD-1 for oral cavity cancer. General study points: Only three patients per response group were TCR-analyzed; validation needed.

Assay used: immunoSEQ multiplex PCR; TCRdb lists only in-frame clones, some missing. The repertoire holds tens of thousands of clones, with 85% to 90% as singletons. Worth noting for this clone: Antigen specificity is unknown.

This CDR3 spans 15 amino acids. Germline CDR1 and CDR2: KGHSH and LQKENI. The V and J ends lost 1 base and 4 bases respectively, with 11 bases between them. Time point reported: after neoadjuvant nivolumab, at surgical resection. The sequence derives from a person between 35 and 79 years old with oral cavity squamous cell carcinoma. V gene TRBV18 combines with J gene TRBJ1-5; possibly TRBD1 for D (5 bases). Sequencing used PBMCs, obtained after nivolumab (anti-PD-1) treatment. CDR3: CASSPRDAPNQPQHF. Written as DNA, the CDR3 is TGTGCCAGCTCACCACGGGACGCCCCGAATCAGCCCCAGCATTTT.